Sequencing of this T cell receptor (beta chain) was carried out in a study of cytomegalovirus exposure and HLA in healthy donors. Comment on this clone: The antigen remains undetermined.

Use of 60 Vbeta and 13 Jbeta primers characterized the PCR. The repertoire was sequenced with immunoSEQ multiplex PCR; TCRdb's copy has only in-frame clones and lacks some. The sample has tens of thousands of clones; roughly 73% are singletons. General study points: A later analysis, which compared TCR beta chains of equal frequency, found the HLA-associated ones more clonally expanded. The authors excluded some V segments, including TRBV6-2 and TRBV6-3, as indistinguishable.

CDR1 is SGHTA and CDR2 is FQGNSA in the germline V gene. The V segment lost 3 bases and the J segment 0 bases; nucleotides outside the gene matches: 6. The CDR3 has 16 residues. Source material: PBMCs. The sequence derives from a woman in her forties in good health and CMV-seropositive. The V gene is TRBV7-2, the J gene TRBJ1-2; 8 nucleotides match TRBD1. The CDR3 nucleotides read TGTGCCAGCAGCTTTTCCACAGGGGGGTCTAACTATGGCTACACCTTC. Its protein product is CASSFSTGGSNYGYTF.